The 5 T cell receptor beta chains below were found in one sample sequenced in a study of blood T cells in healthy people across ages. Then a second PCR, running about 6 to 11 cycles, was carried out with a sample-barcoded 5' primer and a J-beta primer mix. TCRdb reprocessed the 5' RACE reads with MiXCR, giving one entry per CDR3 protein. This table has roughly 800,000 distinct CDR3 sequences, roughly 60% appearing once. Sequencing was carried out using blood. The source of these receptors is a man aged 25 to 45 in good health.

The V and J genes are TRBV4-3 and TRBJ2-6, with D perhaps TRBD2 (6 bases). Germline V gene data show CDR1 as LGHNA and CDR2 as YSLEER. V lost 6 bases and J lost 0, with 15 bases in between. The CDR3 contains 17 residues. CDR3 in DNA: TGCGCCAGCAGTCGGGGAGGAGCCCTCTCTGGGGCCAACGTCCTGACTTTC. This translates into CASSRGGALSGANVLTF.

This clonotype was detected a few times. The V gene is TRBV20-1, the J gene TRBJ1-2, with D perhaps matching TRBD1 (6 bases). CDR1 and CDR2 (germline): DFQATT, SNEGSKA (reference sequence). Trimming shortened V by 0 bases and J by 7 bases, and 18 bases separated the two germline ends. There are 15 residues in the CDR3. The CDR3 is CSARDDGGGLAGYTF. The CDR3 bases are TGCAGTGCTAGAGACGACGGTGGGGGGCTCGCTGGCTACACCTTC.

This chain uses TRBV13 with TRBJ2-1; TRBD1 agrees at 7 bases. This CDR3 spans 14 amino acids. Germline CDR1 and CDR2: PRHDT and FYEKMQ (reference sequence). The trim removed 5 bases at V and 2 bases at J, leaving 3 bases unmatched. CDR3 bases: TGTGCCAGCAGCACAACAGGGGCCTACAATGAGCAGTTCTTC. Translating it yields CASSTTGAYNEQFF.

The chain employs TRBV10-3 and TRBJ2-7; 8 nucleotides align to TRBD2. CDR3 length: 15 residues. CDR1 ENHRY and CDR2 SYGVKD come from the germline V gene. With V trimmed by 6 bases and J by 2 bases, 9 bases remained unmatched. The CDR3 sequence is CAIRTMGLDPYEQYF. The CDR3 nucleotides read TGTGCCATCAGGACGATGGGACTAGATCCCTACGAGCAGTACTTC.

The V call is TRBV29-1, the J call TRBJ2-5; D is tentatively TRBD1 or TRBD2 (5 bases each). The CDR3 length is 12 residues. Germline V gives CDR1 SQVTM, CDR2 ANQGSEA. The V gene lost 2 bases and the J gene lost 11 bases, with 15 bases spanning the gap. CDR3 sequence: CSVEQPSGQQYF. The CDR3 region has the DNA TGCAGCGTTGAACAACCGTCGGGGCAACAGTACTTC.